The rows below give T cell receptor beta chains drawn from one sample of a study of cytomegalovirus exposure and HLA in healthy donors. Sequencing used immunoSEQ multiplex PCR; TCRdb keeps in-frame clones, though not all of them. The sample holds about 160,000 clones, over 80% seen once. Material: PBMCs. Receptors originate from a girl aged 10 to 17 in good health and CMV-seropositive. Both conserved end residues are part of each CDR3. A D gene is named only where the DNA matches it firmly. Rows may omit the clone size; those that give it use once, few, many or a size class.

length: 14
J: TRBJ2-3
D: -
V: TRBV6-5
size: -
CDR3: CASSSSYSTDTQYF
DNA: TGTGCCAGCAGCTCCTCTTATAGCACAGATACGCAGTATTTT

length: 14
J: TRBJ2-1
D: -
V: TRBV27
size: -
CDR3: CASSLHRGNNEQFF
DNA: TGTGCCAGCAGTCTGCACCGGGGGAACAATGAGCAGTTCTTC

length: 14
J: TRBJ2-5
D: TRBD1
V: TRBV27
size: once
CDR3: CASRTRTGLETQYF
DNA: TGTGCCAGCCGGACTCGGACAGGGCTAGAGACCCAGTACTTC

length: 13
J: TRBJ1-3
D: -
V: TRBV29-1
size: -
CDR3: CSARGASGNTIYF
DNA: TGCAGCGCCCGGGGAGCGAGTGGAAACACCATATATTTT

length: 15
J: TRBJ2-3
D: -
V: TRBV5-4
size: few
CDR3: CASSLVRGPTDTQYF
DNA: TGTGCCAGCAGCTTGGTGCGGGGGCCCACAGATACGCAGTATTTT

length: 15
J: TRBJ2-7
D: -
V: TRBV2
size: -
CDR3: CASSLYWTASYEQYF
DNA: TGTGCCAGCAGTCTTTACTGGACAGCTTCCTACGAGCAGTACTTC

length: 14
J: TRBJ1-1
D: -
V: TRBV5-1
size: -
CDR3: CASRGEAENTEAFF
DNA: TGCGCCAGCAGAGGTGAGGCAGAGAACACTGAAGCTTTCTTT

length: 16
J: TRBJ2-7
D: TRBD2
V: TRBV25-1
size: -
CDR3: CASSGTSGEYSYEQYF
DNA: TGTGCCAGCAGTGGAACTAGCGGGGAGTACTCCTACGAGCAGTACTTC

length: 12
J: TRBJ1-2
D: TRBD1
V: TRBV11-2
size: -
CDR3: CASSFTGDGYTF
DNA: TGTGCCAGCAGCTTCACAGGGGACGGCTACACCTTC

length: 15
J: TRBJ2-3
D: -
V: TRBV30
size: -
CDR3: CAWSVRGTRTDTQYF
DNA: TGTGCCTGGAGTGTTCGGGGGACTCGCACAGATACGCAGTATTTT

length: 15
J: TRBJ1-2
D: -
V: TRBV5-1
size: -
CDR3: CASSPRDAGANGYTF
DNA: TGCGCCAGCAGCCCCCGGGATGCGGGCGCGAATGGCTACACCTTC

length: 14
J: TRBJ1-1
D: -
V: TRBV7-2
size: few
CDR3: CASSPMRSNTEAFF
DNA: TGTGCCAGCAGCCCCATGAGATCGAACACTGAAGCTTTCTTT

length: 16
J: TRBJ2-5
D: -
V: TRBV5-1
size: -
CDR3: CASSLLAGSPQETQYF
DNA: TGCGCCAGCAGCTTGCTTGCGGGATCGCCCCAAGAGACCCAGTACTTC

length: 14
J: TRBJ2-1
D: -
V: TRBV10-1
size: few
CDR3: CASSEGGNYNEQFF
DNA: TGCGCCAGCAGTGAAGGCGGAAATTACAATGAGCAGTTCTTC

length: 14
J: TRBJ1-1
D: -
V: TRBV2
size: -
CDR3: CASSVEDLNTEAFF
DNA: TGTGCCAGCAGTGTCGAGGATTTGAACACTGAAGCTTTCTTT

length: 15
J: TRBJ2-3
D: TRBD1
V: TRBV10-3
size: few
CDR3: CAISPDRVLTDTQYF
DNA: TGTGCCATCAGCCCGGACAGGGTATTAACAGATACGCAGTATTTT

length: 16
J: TRBJ2-1
D: TRBD2
V: TRBV2
size: -
CDR3: CASSEEAGLAGAEQFF
DNA: TGTGCCAGCAGTGAGGAGGCGGGACTAGCGGGGGCCGAGCAGTTCTTC

length: 14
J: TRBJ1-1
D: -
V: TRBV28
size: -
CDR3: CASSPPTENTEAFF
DNA: TGTGCCAGCAGTCCCCCGACAGAGAACACTGAAGCTTTCTTT

length: 16
J: TRBJ2-2
D: TRBD1
V: TRBV2
size: once
CDR3: CACTRQRTGHTGELFF
DNA: TGTGCCTGCACAAGGCAAAGGACAGGGCACACCGGGGAGCTGTTTTTT

length: 15
J: TRBJ1-5
D: TRBD1
V: TRBV11-2
size: few
CDR3: CASSYDRGNDQPQHF
DNA: TGTGCCAGCAGTTATGACAGGGGGAATGATCAGCCCCAGCATTTT

length: 18
J: TRBJ2-3
D: TRBD1
V: TRBV5-5
size: -
CDR3: CASSLAPGTGWNTDTQYF
DNA: TGTGCCAGCAGCTTGGCGCCCGGGACAGGGTGGAACACAGATACGCAGTATTTT

length: 16
J: TRBJ2-7
D: TRBD2
V: TRBV10-3
size: few
CDR3: CAISESRGSGRGEQYF
DNA: TGTGCCATCAGTGAGTCGAGGGGTAGCGGGAGGGGCGAGCAGTACTTC

length: 18
J: TRBJ2-3
D: TRBD2
V: TRBV5-1
size: -
CDR3: CASSLGASGRPSTDTQYF
DNA: TGCGCCAGCAGCTTGGGGGCTAGCGGGCGTCCTAGCACAGATACGCAGTATTTT

length: 14
J: TRBJ2-7
D: TRBD1
V: TRBV27
size: -
CDR3: CASTRRQGTYEQYF
DNA: TGTGCCAGCACCCGCCGACAGGGCACCTACGAGCAGTACTTC

length: 15
J: TRBJ1-5
D: -
V: TRBV27
size: -
CDR3: CASSLFLGLNQPQHF
DNA: TGTGCCAGCAGTTTATTCTTGGGCTTGAATCAGCCCCAGCATTTT

length: 14
J: TRBJ2-1
D: TRBD1
V: TRBV5-4
size: few
CDR3: CASARDRAHNEQFF
DNA: TGTGCCAGCGCTCGGGACAGGGCCCACAATGAGCAGTTCTTC

length: 13
J: TRBJ2-5
D: TRBD2
V: TRBV19
size: -
CDR3: CASGTSGIETQYF
DNA: TGTGCCAGCGGGACTAGCGGGATTGAGACCCAGTACTTC

length: 14
J: TRBJ1-1
D: TRBD1
V: TRBV7-8
size: -
CDR3: CASSRQGLDTEAFF
DNA: TGTGCCAGCAGCCGACAGGGATTGGACACTGAAGCTTTCTTT

length: 14
J: TRBJ1-5
D: TRBD1
V: TRBV6-1
size: -
CDR3: CASAPGTGEMPQHF
DNA: TGTGCCAGCGCCCCCGGGACAGGGGAGATGCCCCAGCATTTT

length: 11
J: TRBJ2-7
D: -
V: TRBV20-1
size: -
CDR3: CSASLYYEQYF
DNA: TGCAGTGCTAGTTTGTACTACGAGCAGTACTTC

length: 12
J: TRBJ2-7
D: -
V: TRBV28
size: -
CDR3: CASSFRGGEQYF
DNA: TGTGCCAGCAGTTTCAGAGGGGGAGAGCAGTACTTC